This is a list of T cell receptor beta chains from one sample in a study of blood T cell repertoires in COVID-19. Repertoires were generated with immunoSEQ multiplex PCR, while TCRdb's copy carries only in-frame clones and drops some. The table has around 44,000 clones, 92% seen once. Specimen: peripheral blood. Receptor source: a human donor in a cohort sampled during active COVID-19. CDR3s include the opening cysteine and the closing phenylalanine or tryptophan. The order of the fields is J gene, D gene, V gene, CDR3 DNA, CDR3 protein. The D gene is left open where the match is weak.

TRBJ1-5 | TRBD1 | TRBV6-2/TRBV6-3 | TGTGCCAGCAGCCCAGGACAGGGAAATCAGCCCCAGCATTTT | CASSPGQGNQPQHF
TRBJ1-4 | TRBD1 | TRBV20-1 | TGCAGTGCTAGTAAGGGCAGGGGGACCCTGAGAACTAATGAAAAACTGTTTTTT | CSASKGRGTLRTNEKLFF
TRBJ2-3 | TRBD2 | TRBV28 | TGTGCCAGCAGTCTATCGACACTAGCGGGGGCAGATACGCAGTATTTT | CASSLSTLAGADTQYF
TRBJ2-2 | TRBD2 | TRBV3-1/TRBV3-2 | TGTGCCAGCAGTCCCTGGACTAGAATGGGCGGGGAGCTGTTTTTT | CASSPWTRMGGELFF
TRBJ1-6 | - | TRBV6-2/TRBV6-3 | TGTGCCAGCAGCGGACACATTTATAATTCACCCCTCCACTTT | CASSGHIYNSPLHF
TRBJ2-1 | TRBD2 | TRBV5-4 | TGTGCCAGCAGCTTGGGAGCTAGCGGGGGAAATGAGCAGTTCTTC | CASSLGASGGNEQFF
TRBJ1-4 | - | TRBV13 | TGTGCCAGCAGCTCCCCCCGCGGTGAAAAACTGTTTTTT | CASSSPRGEKLFF
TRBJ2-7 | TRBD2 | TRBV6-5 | TGTGCCAGCAGCAGGGGACTAGCGGGATCCTACGAGCAGTACTTC | CASSRGLAGSYEQYF
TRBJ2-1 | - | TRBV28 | TGTGCCAGCAGTCCTTCACGAGGGAGAGTATACAATGAGCAGTTCTTC | CASSPSRGRVYNEQFF
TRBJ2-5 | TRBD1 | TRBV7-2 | TGTGCCAGCAGCTTGCTGGAGACAGGGGTAGAGACCCAGTACTTC | CASSLLETGVETQYF
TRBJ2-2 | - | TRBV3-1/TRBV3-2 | TGTGCCAGCAGCCAAGCGGGGTCTCACCCCGGGGAGCTGTTTTTT | CASSQAGSHPGELFF
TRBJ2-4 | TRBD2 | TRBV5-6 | TGTGCCAGCAGCTCCCTGACGGGAGGGAACATTCAGTACTTC | CASSSLTGGNIQYF
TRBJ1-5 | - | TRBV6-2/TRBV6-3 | TGTGCCAGCAGTTACGTTAGGCAGGGGAGACAGCCCCAGCATTTT | CASSYVRQGRQPQHF
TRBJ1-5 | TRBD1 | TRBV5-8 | TGTGCCAGCAGCTTGTCGGGACAGGGGTATCAGCCCCAGCATTTT | CASSLSGQGYQPQHF
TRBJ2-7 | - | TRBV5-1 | TGCGCCAGCAGCGAGTCGAGCCCCACCTACGAGCAGTACTTC | CASSESSPTYEQYF
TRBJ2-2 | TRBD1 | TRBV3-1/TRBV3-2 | TGTGCCAGCAGCCCCCGGGACAGGGGCCACTCACTGTTTTTT | CASSPRDRGHSLFF